Listed here are 13 T cell receptor beta chains from one sample, sequenced in a study of blood T cell repertoires in COVID-19. Generated by immunoSEQ multiplex PCR, the TCRdb table keeps only in-frame clones and is missing some. Of about half a million clones in the sample, 80% to 90% were seen once. Specimen: peripheral blood. All receptors come from a young man with COVID-19, enrolled during active disease.

The chain uses TRBV27 and TRBJ1-1, with 8 bases fitting TRBD1. Germline V lookup: CDR1 MNHEY, CDR2 SMNVEV (reference sequence). V dropped 4 bases and J dropped 1; count of bases not matched to a gene: 8. The CDR3 consists of 16 residues. CDR3 sequence reads: CASSSLRTGSNTEAFF. The DNA for the CDR3 is TGTGCCAGCAGTTCCCTCCGGACAGGGTCGAACACTGAAGCTTTCTTT.

The V and J genes are TRBV27 and TRBJ1-2; possibly TRBD1 for D (6 bases). The CDR3 has 13 residues. The germline gives CDR1 MNHEY, CDR2 SMNVEV (reference sequence). Between the trimmed V and J ends, which lost 6 bases and 6 bases, there was a span of 14 bases. CDR3 sequence reads: CASSFRGRDGYTF. CDR3 in DNA: TGTGCCAGCAGCTTCAGGGGAAGGGATGGCTACACCTTC.

The chain recombines TRBV19 with TRBJ2-2; 9 bases are shared with TRBD1. V shed 7 bases and J 3 bases; nucleotides not matched to a gene: 6. Per the germline V gene, CDR1 is LNHDA and CDR2 is SQIVND (reference sequence). The length of the CDR3 is 15 residues. The CDR3 coding sequence is TGTGCCAGTACAACAGGGGGCTCGGACACCGGGGAGCTGTTTTTT. Protein sequence: CASTTGGSDTGELFF.

The chain carries TRBV5-6 and TRBJ1-2; no reliable D call. CDR3 length: 14 amino acids. Germline V gene data show CDR1 as SGHDT and CDR2 as YYEEEE. V was cut by 0 bases and J by 4 bases, with 10 bases left in between. CDR3 protein: CASSLGRNPYGYTF. CDR3 nucleotide sequence: TGTGCCAGCAGCTTGGGCAGGAACCCCTATGGCTACACCTTC.

The chain combines TRBV5-4 with TRBJ2-3, with 8 positions matching TRBD2. The CDR3 extends over 15 amino acids. Germline CDR1 and CDR2: SGHNT and YYREEE (reference sequence). V shed 0 bases, J shed 3 bases, and the junction held 3 bases outside the gene matches. CDR3 nucleotide sequence: TGTGCCAGCAGCTTGGGAGGCGGGAGGACAGATACGCAGTATTTT. Its translation: CASSLGGGRTDTQYF. Full variable domain (rest looked up from reference TRBV5-4 and TRBJ2-3): ETGVTQSPTHLIKTRGQQVTLRCSSQSGHNTVSWYQQALGQGPQFIFQYYREEENGRGNFPPRFSGLQFPNYSSELNVNALELDDSALYLCASSLGGGRTDTQYFGPGTRLTVL.

In this sample, this clone turned up a few times. The V call is TRBV5-1, the J call TRBJ2-7; the D gene is possibly TRBD1 (5 bases). This CDR3 is built from 13 residues. V lost 1 base, J lost 3 bases, and 8 bases lay in between. Germline V CDR1 and CDR2: SGHRS, YFSETQ. The CDR3 DNA reads as TGCGCCAGCAGCTTGTTCCAGGGCTACGAGCAGTACTTC. Protein product: CASSLFQGYEQYF.

The V call is TRBV5-4, the J call TRBJ2-1; 9 nucleotides line up with TRBD2. This CDR3 comprises 15 residues. V gave up 5 bases and J gave up 6 bases; unmatched junction bases: 9. CDR1 SGHNT and CDR2 YYREEE come from the germline V gene (reference sequence). Here the CDR3 reads CASRKSGGRGNEQFF. CDR3 bases: TGTGCCAGCAGAAAAAGCGGGGGGAGGGGCAATGAGCAGTTCTTC.

The chain recombines TRBV4-1 with TRBJ2-5; 7 bases align to TRBD1. The J segment lost 2 bases and the V segment lost 1 base, leaving 4 bases of the junction unmatched. CDR3 length: 15 residues. The V gene's germline CDR1 is MGHRA and CDR2 YSYEKL. Here the CDR3 reads CASSQAGTAQETQYF. CDR3 DNA sequence: TGCGCCAGCAGCCAAGCGGGGACAGCACAAGAGACCCAGTACTTC.

This chain connects TRBV6-1 to TRBJ1-2, with TRBD1 as a possible D gene (6 bases). Looked up from germline, CDR1 is MNHNS and CDR2 is SASEGT. This CDR3 spans 15 amino acids. V shed 3 bases and J shed 5 bases, with 16 bases lying between them. CDR3 residues: CASSEPGQLDYGYTF. As DNA, the CDR3 is TGTGCCAGCAGTGAGCCGGGACAATTGGATTATGGCTACACCTTC.

This clone was picked up one time. The chain carries TRBV19 and TRBJ2-7, with 13 positions matching TRBD2. The CDR3 is made up of 15 amino acids. Germline V lookup: CDR1 LNHDA, CDR2 SQIVND (reference sequence). Losses at the gene ends were 6 bases for V and 7 bases for J; bases not matched to a gene: 9. The CDR3 DNA reads TGTGCCAGTAGCCGACCGGGACTAGCGGGAAAAGAGCAGTACTTC. Translation: CASSRPGLAGKEQYF.

This CDR3 reads CASSPGRGVWEQYF. Written as DNA, the CDR3 is TGTGCCAGCAGTCCCGGGCGGGGGGTATGGGAGCAGTACTTC. The chain uses TRBV2 and TRBJ2-7; TRBD2 agrees at 8 bases. V shed 5 bases, J shed 7 bases, and the junction held 10 bases outside the gene matches. The CDR3 covers 14 residues. Germline assignment: CDR1 SNHLY and CDR2 FYNNEI.

The chain links TRBV7-2 to TRBJ2-2; 7 bases line up with TRBD2. After removal of 4 bases from V and 4 bases from J, the junction contained 3 bases not matched to a gene. Germline-derived CDR1 and CDR2 are SGHTA and FQGNSA. The CDR3 is made up of 14 amino acids. As DNA, the CDR3 is TGTGCCAGCAGCTGGGAGGGGTTCACCGGGGAGCTGTTTTTT. It specifies CASSWEGFTGELFF. Filled out from reference TRBV7-2 and TRBJ2-2, the complete variable domain reads GAGVSQSPSNKVTEKGKDVELRCDPISGHTALYWYRQSLGQGLEFLIYFQGNSAPDKSGLPSDRFSAERTGGSVSTLTIQRTQQEDSAVYLCASSWEGFTGELFFGEGSRLTVL.

The V call is TRBV5-1, the J call TRBJ2-4; 8 bases are a match to TRBD2. Trimming at V came to 2 bases and at J to 5 bases, leaving 3 bases not matched to a gene. Germline CDR1 reads SGHRS; CDR2 reads YFSETQ. The CDR3 sequence is 14 residues long. The CDR3 here is CASSLKLAENIQYF. The CDR3 DNA follows: TGCGCCAGCAGCTTAAAACTAGCGGAAAACATTCAGTACTTC.